This T cell receptor beta chain was found in a study of blood T cell repertoires in COVID-19. V shed 9 bases and J shed 10 bases, with 24 bases lying between them. The V gene's germline CDR1 is LGHNA and CDR2 YSLEER. This CDR3 is built from 15 residues. Per the original data handling: Amplification with reference gene primers provided the estimates of nucleated cell counts. This table comes from immunoSEQ multiplex PCR, and its TCRdb copy is limited to in-frame clones, with some not included. That table supplies the V and J calls and clone size; D and trimming were determined from the DNA. The table has about 200,000 clones, 86% seen once.

Specimen: peripheral blood. The J gene is TRBJ2-2, the V gene TRBV4-3, with D unresolved. The TCR originated in a woman aged 45-59 years with acute or convalescent COVID-19. This CDR3 is CARVGPGPIRPELFF. In nucleotides, the CDR3 is TGCGCCAGGGTTGGCCCTGGGCCAATTAGACCGGAGCTGTTTTTT.